Below, 28 T cell receptor beta chains from the same sample are listed, as sequenced in a study of CD8+CD57+ T cells in acquired aplastic anemia. Genomic DNA, serving as template, underwent TCR beta VDJ and CDR3 profiling. One entry per CDR3 protein, called by TCRdb with MiXCR from the reads. The table shows some 160,000 distinct CDR3 sequences, with roughly 43% occurring only once. The patients chosen for sequencing had shown expansion of CD8+CD57+ cells (detected by flow cytometry). Sequencing input: sorted CD4+, CD8+, or CD8+CD57+ T cells (not recorded which) from PBMCs. The receptors originated from a human donor with aplastic anemia.

With respect to this clonotype: One end of the junction is discordant with germline, which a read error may explain. The chain uses TRBV12-3 or TRBV12-4 and TRBJ1-5, with 12 bases identical to TRBD1. The CDR3 is 17 amino acids. CDR3 nucleotide sequence: TGTGCCAGCAGTCCGGGACAGGGGGCAAATAGCAATCGGCCCCAGCATTTT. Its translation: CASSPGQGANSNRPQHF.

This clonotype came up many times. The gene calls are TRBV5-1 and TRBJ2-1; 7 nucleotides align to TRBD2. V dropped 4 bases and J dropped 4; count of bases not matched to a gene: 11. The CDR3 has 16 amino acids. Germline V gene data show CDR1 as SGHRS and CDR2 as YFSETQ. CDR3 residues: CASSPDGVAGYNEQFF. For the CDR3, the DNA is TGCGCCAGCAGCCCGGACGGAGTAGCGGGTTACAATGAGCAGTTCTTC.

This clonotype was seen repeatedly, ten times or more. The chain couples TRBV11-3 to TRBJ2-7, with D perhaps matching TRBD1 or TRBD2 (6 bases each). Deletions cut 7 bases from V and 5 bases from J, with 18 bases between. CDR3 length: 14 amino acids. Germline values: CDR1 SGHNT, CDR2 YENEEA. CDR3 sequence: CASTTSGGQDEQYF. The CDR3 region has the DNA TGTGCCAGCACCACGTCTGGGGGGCAGGACGAGCAGTACTTC.

The CDR3 here is CSAGTSRQAEQYF. The DNA for the CDR3 is TGCAGCGCCGGGACATCAAGGCAGGCCGAGCAGTACTTC. The chain couples TRBV29-1 to TRBJ2-7; possibly TRBD1 for D (6 bases). The CDR3 covers 13 residues. The V gene's germline CDR1 is SQVTM and CDR2 ANQGSEA. V was clipped by 7 bases and J by 6 bases, with 19 bases between them.

This clonotype was counted many times. The V and J genes are TRBV24-1 and TRBJ2-3; D unclear. The CDR3 totals 13 residues. The germline CDR1 and CDR2 sequences are KGHDR and SFDVKD. Trimming cost V 3 bases and J 0 bases, with 3 bases left between them. This CDR3 reads CATSDPSTDTQYF. CDR3 nucleotide sequence: TGTGCCACCAGTGATCCAAGCACAGATACGCAGTATTTT.

The J gene is TRBJ1-6, the V gene TRBV20-1; TRBD1 aligns across 8 bases. The CDR3 contains 15 residues. Trimming removed 5 bases from V and 7 bases from J; junction bases left unmatched: 10. Germline values: CDR1 DFQATT, CDR2 SNEGSKA (reference sequence). The CDR3 sequence is CSAPRPGTGNSPLHF. The CDR3 DNA follows: TGCAGTGCTCCCCGGCCGGGGACAGGAAATTCACCCCTCCACTTT.

There are many counts of this clonotype. This chain connects TRBV5-6 to TRBJ2-7; TRBD1 matches 8 bases. This CDR3 is 13 amino acids long. Unmatched junction bases numbered 6, after V lost 4 bases and J lost 6 bases. Germline V gene sequence: CDR1 SGHDT, CDR2 YYEEEE. CDR3 residues: CASSRTGLAEQYF. CDR3 DNA sequence: TGTGCCAGCAGCCGGACAGGGTTGGCCGAGCAGTACTTC.

This clonotype was seen ten or more times. The chain joins TRBV5-1 to TRBJ2-1; 7 bases map to TRBD2. Trimming took 0 bases from V and 1 from J; bases not matched to a gene: 10. Germline assignment: CDR1 SGHRS and CDR2 YFSETQ. The CDR3 totals 18 residues. CDR3 sequence reads: CASSLAVPSGMSYNEQFF. CDR3 in DNA: TGCGCCAGCAGCTTGGCGGTCCCCAGCGGGATGTCCTACAATGAGCAGTTCTTC. The full variable domain, with the rest looked up from reference TRBV5-1 and TRBJ2-1, is KAGVTQTPRYLIKTRGQQVTLSCSPISGHRSVSWYQQTPGQGLQFLFEYFSETQRNKGNFPGRFSGRQFSNSRSEMNVSTLELGDSALYLCASSLAVPSGMSYNEQFFGPGTRLTVL.

The chain uses TRBV20-1 and TRBJ2-5; D unresolved. The CDR3 is made up of 16 amino acids. Per the germline V gene, CDR1 is DFQATT and CDR2 is SNEGSKA (reference sequence). The ends were cut back, 3 bases at V and 0 bases at J, with 17 bases in the middle. CDR3 amino acids: CSASPNTGPYQETQYF. The CDR3 coding sequence is TGCAGTGCTAGTCCAAACACTGGTCCCTACCAAGAGACCCAGTACTTC.

The chain employs TRBV5-1 and TRBJ2-7, with 12 bases identical to TRBD1. The germline CDR1 and CDR2 sequences are SGHRS and YFSETQ. The CDR3 length is 14 residues. Unmatched junction bases numbered 3, after V lost 2 bases and J lost 6 bases. The CDR3 protein is CASSLRGQGAEQYF. As DNA, the CDR3 is TGCGCCAGCAGCTTAAGGGGACAGGGGGCCGAGCAGTACTTC.

The CDR3 DNA is TGCAGTGCTAGCCGAACTAGCGGGGGCCAAGAGACCCAGTACTTC. Translated: CSASRTSGGQETQYF. V usage is TRBV20-1 and J usage is TRBJ2-5; 11 nucleotides match TRBD2. Germline trimming cut 3 bases from V and 1 base from J; bases unmatched to any gene: 4. This CDR3 contains 15 residues. The germline V gene encodes CDR1 DFQATT and CDR2 SNEGSKA (reference sequence).

The table lists this clonotype with a few counts. This rearrangement joins TRBV29-1 to TRBJ1-2, with a possible D match to TRBD1 (5 bases). The germline V gene encodes CDR1 SQVTM and CDR2 ANQGSEA. V lost 6 bases, J lost 7 bases, and 12 bases lay in between. This CDR3 has 11 amino acids. The chain's CDR3 is CSVGTVGGYTF. The CDR3 DNA sequence: TGCAGCGTGGGGACGGTCGGTGGCTACACCTTC.

The table lists this clonotype with many counts. V usage is TRBV6-1 and J usage is TRBJ2-7, with TRBD1 matching over 10 bases. From germline, CDR1 is MNHNS and CDR2 SASEGT. Trimming at V came to 4 bases and at J to 5 bases, leaving 8 bases not matched to a gene. The CDR3 runs to 15 residues. The CDR3 region is CASSVGQGVHHEQYF. The CDR3 DNA reads TGTGCCAGCAGTGTCGGACAGGGGGTCCACCACGAGCAGTACTTC.

Note on this clonotype: A read error may account for a junction end that differs from germline. The chain recombines TRBV7-2 with TRBJ2-3, with D perhaps TRBD1 or TRBD2 (5 bases each). This CDR3 region has 13 residues. Germline values: CDR1 SGHTA, CDR2 FQGNSA. The CDR3 region has the DNA TGTGCCAGCGAGGGGTTGAGCACAGAGACGCAGTATTTT. This gives the protein CASEGLSTETQYF.

This clonotype has a handful of counts. The chain has TRBV2 and TRBJ2-7; 10 bases line up with TRBD1. There are 14 residues in the CDR3. Germline CDR1 reads SNHLY; CDR2 reads FYNNEI. The ends lost 6 bases at V and 3 bases at J; junction bases unmatched: 5. The CDR3 DNA is TGTGCCAGCAGGGACAGGGGGGTGGTCTACGAGCAGTACTTC. This translates into CASRDRGVVYEQYF.

Comments on this clonotype: At one boundary the junction diverges from the germline segment, which might be a read error. CDR3 nucleotide sequence: TGTGCCAGCAGCGTAGGAGTCGGACAGGGGAACTCTGAAGCTTTCTTT. This encodes CASSVGVGQGNSEAFF. This chain links TRBV9 with TRBJ1-1, with TRBD1 matching over 9 bases. The CDR3 length is 16 residues. CDR1 and CDR2 (germline): SGDLS, YYNGEE.

The V and J genes are TRBV6-1 and TRBJ1-5; no firm D call. Germline assignment: CDR1 MNHNS and CDR2 SASEGT. Trimming stripped 6 bases from V and 2 bases from J, with 8 bases between. The CDR3 is made up of 13 amino acids. The CDR3 DNA follows: TGTGCCAGCAGCTGGGGTGGCAATCAGCCCCAGCATTTT. It is translated as CASSWGGNQPQHF.

The V gene is TRBV20-1, the J gene TRBJ2-6; D is possibly TRBD2 (7 bases). CDR1 is DFQATT and CDR2 is SNEGSKA in the germline V gene (reference sequence). V was trimmed by 4 bases and J by 4 bases, leaving 20 bases between them. CDR3 size: 17 residues. CDR3 nucleotide sequence: TGCAGTGCTATAAGTGGGGGGGCATTATCCGGGGCCAACGTCCTGACTTTC. This encodes CSAISGGALSGANVLTF.

The gene calls are TRBV5-6 and TRBJ1-6; 8 bases fit TRBD1. J was trimmed by 8 bases and V by 0 bases; bases with no gene match: 7. Germline values: CDR1 SGHDT, CDR2 YYEEEE. CDR3 length equals 16 residues. This chain's CDR3 is CASSLGWQGADSPLHF. The CDR3 DNA is TGTGCCAGCAGCTTGGGTTGGCAGGGGGCAGATTCACCCCTCCACTTT.

The count of this clonotype is one. A single base separates this from a much larger clone, so it may be a read error. The CDR3 DNA is TGTGCCAGCAGCTTAAAAGCCGGGACGGAAGGATATAACTATGGCTACACCTTC. Its translation: CASSLKAGTEGYNYGYTF. The V call is TRBV11-2, the J call TRBJ1-2, with D tentatively TRBD1 (5 bases). The CDR3 is 18 residues long. The V end was cut by 2 bases, the J end by 1 base, with 20 bases between. From germline, CDR1 is SGHAT and CDR2 FQNNGV.

The V call is TRBV19, the J call TRBJ2-5, with 8 bases that match TRBD1. V lost 6 bases and J lost 3; bases outside the gene matches: 3. Germline lookup yields CDR1 LNHDA and CDR2 SQIVND (reference sequence). This CDR3 region has 13 residues. CDR3 nucleotides: TGTGCCAGTAGATCGGACAGGGAAGAGACCCAGTACTTC. Its translation: CASRSDREETQYF.

This clonotype was found a few times. The J gene is TRBJ2-7, the V gene TRBV15; no definite D call. CDR3 length equals 11 residues. V lost 1 base, J lost 12 bases, and 10 bases lay in between. Germline V gene lookup returns CDR1 LNHNV and CDR2 YYDKDF (reference sequence). The DNA of the CDR3 is TGTGCCACCAGCAGAGGAGACATCATGTACTTC. This sequence encodes CATSRGDIMYF.

The rearrangement joins TRBV15 to TRBJ1-6; 9 bases match TRBD1. This CDR3 spans 15 amino acids. V was clipped by 0 bases and J by 7 bases; unmatched bases: 1. CDR1 LNHNV and CDR2 YYDKDF come from the germline V gene (reference sequence). CDR3 sequence: CATSREGTGNSPLHF. The DNA of the CDR3 is TGTGCCACCAGCAGAGAAGGGACAGGGAATTCACCCCTCCACTTT.

The table lists this clonotype with many counts. V and J are TRBV5-6 and TRBJ1-2; D uncertain. Deletions cut 4 bases from V and 5 bases from J, with 9 bases between. CDR1 and CDR2 from the germline V gene are SGHDT and YYEEEE. The CDR3 totals 12 residues. Here the CDR3 reads CASSPGGYGYTF. The CDR3 nucleotides are TGTGCCAGCAGCCCGGGAGGGTATGGCTACACCTTC.

The chain carries TRBV9 and TRBJ2-1, with D uncertain. CDR3 length: 13 amino acids. From germline, CDR1 is SGDLS and CDR2 YYNGEE. The V gene lost 1 base and the J gene lost 7 bases, with 9 bases spanning the gap. This CDR3 is CASSVRRGNEQFF. DNA for the CDR3: TGTGCCAGCAGCGTAAGGCGAGGAAATGAGCAGTTCTTC.

V is TRBV25-1 and J is TRBJ2-3, with 10 bases fitting TRBD2. The CDR3 is 12 amino acids. Per germline, CDR1 MGHDK and CDR2 SYGVNS. The V gene end was trimmed by 10 bases and the J gene end by 6 bases; junction bases not matched to a gene: 4. The CDR3 bases are TGTGCCACTAGCGGGAGAACTGATACGCAGTATTTT. It codes for CATSGRTDTQYF.

Ten or more counts support this clonotype. The chain carries TRBV3-1 and TRBJ2-5; no reliable D call. Trimming removed 2 bases from V and 9 bases from J, with 19 bases in between. Germline V CDR1 and CDR2: LGHDT, YNNKEL (reference sequence). The CDR3 length is 15 residues. The CDR3, as DNA: TGTGCCAGCAGCCAATGGGGAAAAAATGACATGTCCCAGTACTTC. Translating gives CASSQWGKNDMSQYF.

The rearrangement uses TRBV19 and TRBJ2-7, with 10 bases lining up with TRBD2. The CDR3 is made up of 13 amino acids. Germline lookup yields CDR1 LNHDA and CDR2 SQIVND (reference sequence). The V and J ends lost 7 bases and 5 bases, in that order; junction bases with no gene match: 5. The CDR3 spells CASTASGSDEQYF. The CDR3 coding sequence is TGTGCCAGTACGGCTAGCGGGAGTGACGAGCAGTACTTC.